This T cell receptor beta chain is drawn from a study of regulatory dendritic cells for organ transplantation. General observations from the study: Resting memory CD8+ T cells held the most alloreactive clonotypes.

V lost 4 bases, J lost 4 bases, and 11 bases lay in between. Germline lookup yields CDR1 SEHNR and CDR2 FQNEAQ (reference sequence). This CDR3 has 14 residues. Concerning this clone: Its cognate antigen is unknown.

Some clones are missing from TCRdb's copy, which holds only in-frame ones; the method was immunoSEQ multiplex PCR. The sample lists under 40,000 clones, about 90% occurring once. Naive CD45RA+ and memory CD45RO+ CD4+ or CD8+ T cells were FACS-sorted. This chain joins TRBV7-9 and TRBJ1-3; perhaps TRBD1 as D (5 bases). Sequencing was done on a sample of naive CD8+ T cells from blood. Subset specified: CD45RA+ naive T cells. This clonotype originated in a human donor in good health. The CDR3 DNA sequence: TGTGCCAGCAGCTCCGGACAAGACGGAAACACCATATATTTT. It codes for CASSSGQDGNTIYF. The full variable domain, in which reference TRBV7-9 and TRBJ1-3 provide the parts outside the CDR3, is DTGVSQNPRHKITKRGQNVTFRCDPISEHNRLYWYRQTLGQGPEFLTYFQNEAQLEKSRLLSDRFSAERPKGSFSTLEIQRTEQGDSAMYLCASSSGQDGNTIYFGEGSWLTVV.